This T cell receptor (beta chain) derives from a study of identical twins. This clonotype was observed at least ten times. As yet, its antigen is unknown. cDNA molecules carried unique molecular identifiers, and template switching added a universal primer site. Using its own MiXCR run on the 5' RACE reads, TCRdb lists one record per CDR3 protein. This table holds a few hundred thousand distinct CDR3 sequences, approximately 9.6% found once. Overall study results and limits: The presence of invariant MAIT and iNKT cells could partly confound analyses of zero-insertion sequences. Within monozygotic twins, out-of-frame TCR alpha sharing was underestimated by the models. Fewer insertions characterized abundant cord blood beta clonotypes, whereas memory repertoires showed none.

Germline CDR1 reads DFQATT; CDR2 reads SNEGSKA (reference sequence). The CDR3 contains 14 residues. Trimming left V 2 bases short and J 5 bases short, with 14 bases between. The data also belong to a second study, concerning yellow fever vaccine responses in identical twins.

The receptor was isolated from a woman between 18 and 30 years old in good health. Sequencing was performed on PBMCs. V usage is TRBV20-1 and J usage is TRBJ2-3, with TRBD1 as a possible D gene (5 bases). The CDR3 DNA follows: TGCAGTGCTAGAACGGCCAGGGCACTAGATACGCAGTATTTT. Protein: CSARTARALDTQYF.